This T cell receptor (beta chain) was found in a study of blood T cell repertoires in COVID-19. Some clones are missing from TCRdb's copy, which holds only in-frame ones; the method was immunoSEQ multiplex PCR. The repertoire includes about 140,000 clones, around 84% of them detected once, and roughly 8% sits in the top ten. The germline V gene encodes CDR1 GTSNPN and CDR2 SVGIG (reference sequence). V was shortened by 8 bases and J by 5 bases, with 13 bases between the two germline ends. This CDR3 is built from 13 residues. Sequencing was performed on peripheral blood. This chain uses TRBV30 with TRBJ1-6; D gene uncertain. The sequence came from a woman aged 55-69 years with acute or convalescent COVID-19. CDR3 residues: CALEAENNSPLHF. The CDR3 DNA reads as TGTGCCCTGGAGGCAGAGAATAATTCACCCCTCCACTTT.